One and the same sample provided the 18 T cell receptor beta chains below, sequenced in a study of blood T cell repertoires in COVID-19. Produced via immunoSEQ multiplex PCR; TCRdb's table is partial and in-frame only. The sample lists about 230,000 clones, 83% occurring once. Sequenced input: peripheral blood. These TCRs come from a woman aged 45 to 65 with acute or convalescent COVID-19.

The CDR3 sequence is CASSEFPGQGGWTGELFF. CDR3 bases: TGTGCCAGCAGCGAATTCCCGGGACAGGGAGGTTGGACCGGGGAGCTGTTTTTT. This chain links TRBV9 with TRBJ2-2, with 9 bases matching TRBD1. The CDR3 is made up of 18 amino acids. Germline CDR1 is SGDLS and CDR2 is YYNGEE. The J segment lost 5 bases and the V segment lost 3 bases, leaving 14 bases of the junction unmatched. Supplemented by reference TRBV9 and TRBJ2-2, the full variable domain reads DSGVTQTPKHLITATGQRVTLRCSPRSGDLSVYWYQQSLDQGLQFLIQYYNGEERAKGNILERFSAQQFPDLHSELNLSSLELGDSALYFCASSEFPGQGGWTGELFFGEGSRLTVL.

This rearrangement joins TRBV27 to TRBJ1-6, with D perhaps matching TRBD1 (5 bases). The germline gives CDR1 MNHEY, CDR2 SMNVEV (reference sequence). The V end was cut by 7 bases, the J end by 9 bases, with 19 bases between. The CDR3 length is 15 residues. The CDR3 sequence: CASNAGLPSGSPLHF. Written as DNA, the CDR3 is TGTGCCAGCAATGCGGGACTCCCCTCGGGTTCACCCCTCCACTTT.

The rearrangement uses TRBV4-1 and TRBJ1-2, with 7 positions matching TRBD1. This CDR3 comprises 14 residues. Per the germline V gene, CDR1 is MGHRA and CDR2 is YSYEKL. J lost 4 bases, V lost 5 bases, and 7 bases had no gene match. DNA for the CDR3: TGCGCCAGCAGCGAGACAGGGAATATCTATGGCTACACCTTC. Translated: CASSETGNIYGYTF.

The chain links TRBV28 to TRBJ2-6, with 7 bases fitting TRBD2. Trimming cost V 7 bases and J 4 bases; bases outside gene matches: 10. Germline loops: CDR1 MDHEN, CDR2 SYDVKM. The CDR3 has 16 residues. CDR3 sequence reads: CASTSGREFGANVLTF. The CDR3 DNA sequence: TGTGCCAGCACCAGCGGGCGGGAGTTCGGGGCCAACGTCCTGACTTTC. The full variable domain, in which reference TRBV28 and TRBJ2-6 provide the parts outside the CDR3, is DVKVTQSSRYLVKRTGEKVFLECVQDMDHENMFWYRQDPGLGLRLIYFSYDVKMKEKGDIPEGYSVSREKKERFSLILESASTNQTSMYLCASTSGREFGANVLTFGAGSRLTVL.

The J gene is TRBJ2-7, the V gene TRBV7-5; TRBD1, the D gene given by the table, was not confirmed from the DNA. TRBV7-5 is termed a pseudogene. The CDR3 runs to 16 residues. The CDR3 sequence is CARSLGLGTGRYEQYF. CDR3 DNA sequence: TGTGCCAGAAGCTTAGGGCTCGGGACAGGGCGTTACGAGCAGTACTTC.

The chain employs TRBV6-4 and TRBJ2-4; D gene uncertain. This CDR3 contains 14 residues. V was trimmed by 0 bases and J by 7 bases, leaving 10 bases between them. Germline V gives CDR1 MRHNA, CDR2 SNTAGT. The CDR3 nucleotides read TGTGCCAGCAGTGACTCGATAGAGAGGAACATTCAGTACTTC. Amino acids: CASSDSIERNIQYF.

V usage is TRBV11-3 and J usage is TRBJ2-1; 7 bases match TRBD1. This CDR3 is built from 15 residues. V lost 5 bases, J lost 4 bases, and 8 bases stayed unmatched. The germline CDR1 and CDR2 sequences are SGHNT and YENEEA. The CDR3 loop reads CASSKGTVSYNEQFF. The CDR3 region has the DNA TGTGCCAGCAGCAAAGGGACAGTTAGTTACAATGAGCAGTTCTTC.

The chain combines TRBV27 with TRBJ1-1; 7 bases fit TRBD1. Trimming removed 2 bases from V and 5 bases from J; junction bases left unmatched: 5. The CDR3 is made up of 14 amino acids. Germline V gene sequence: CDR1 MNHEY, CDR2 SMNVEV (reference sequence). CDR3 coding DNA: TGTGCCAGCAGTTTAGGGGAGACAGGGACTGAAGCTTTCTTT. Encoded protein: CASSLGETGTEAFF.

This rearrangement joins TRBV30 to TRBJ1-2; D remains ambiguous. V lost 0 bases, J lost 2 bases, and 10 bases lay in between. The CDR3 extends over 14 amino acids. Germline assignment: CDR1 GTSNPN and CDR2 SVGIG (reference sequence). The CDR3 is CAWSVSARNYGYTF. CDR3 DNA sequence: TGTGCCTGGAGTGTATCCGCCAGAAACTATGGCTACACCTTC.

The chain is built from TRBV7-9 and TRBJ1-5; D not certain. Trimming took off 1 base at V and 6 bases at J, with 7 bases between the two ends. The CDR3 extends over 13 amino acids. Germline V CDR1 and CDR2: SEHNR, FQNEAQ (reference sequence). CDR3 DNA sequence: TGTGCCAGCAGCTTAGGCAGCGCTCAGCCCCAGCATTTT. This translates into CASSLGSAQPQHF.

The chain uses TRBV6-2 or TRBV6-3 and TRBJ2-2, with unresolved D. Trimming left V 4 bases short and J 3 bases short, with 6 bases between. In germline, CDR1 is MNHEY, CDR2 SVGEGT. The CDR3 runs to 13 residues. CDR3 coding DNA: TGTGCCAGCAGTTTTGAGTACACCGGGGAGCTGTTTTTT. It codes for CASSFEYTGELFF.

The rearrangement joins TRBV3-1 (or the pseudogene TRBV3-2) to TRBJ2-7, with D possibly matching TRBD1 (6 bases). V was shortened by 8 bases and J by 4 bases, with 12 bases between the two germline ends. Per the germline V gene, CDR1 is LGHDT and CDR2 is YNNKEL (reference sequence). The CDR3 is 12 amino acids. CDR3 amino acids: CASETRGYEQYF. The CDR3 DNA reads TGTGCCAGCGAAACAAGGGGGTACGAGCAGTACTTC.

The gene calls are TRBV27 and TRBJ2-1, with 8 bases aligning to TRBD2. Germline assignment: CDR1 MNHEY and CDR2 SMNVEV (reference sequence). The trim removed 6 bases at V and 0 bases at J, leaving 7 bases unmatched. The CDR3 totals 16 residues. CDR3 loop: CASREGLAGSYNEQFF. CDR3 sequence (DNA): TGTGCCAGCAGAGAGGGCCTAGCGGGCTCCTACAATGAGCAGTTCTTC.

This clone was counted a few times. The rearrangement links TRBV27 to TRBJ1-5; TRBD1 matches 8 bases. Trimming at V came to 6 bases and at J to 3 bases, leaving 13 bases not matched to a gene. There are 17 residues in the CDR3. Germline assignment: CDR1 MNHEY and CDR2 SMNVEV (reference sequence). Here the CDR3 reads CASRRAGGTGYNQPQHF. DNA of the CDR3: TGTGCCAGCAGACGGGCGGGGGGGACAGGCTACAATCAGCCCCAGCATTTT.

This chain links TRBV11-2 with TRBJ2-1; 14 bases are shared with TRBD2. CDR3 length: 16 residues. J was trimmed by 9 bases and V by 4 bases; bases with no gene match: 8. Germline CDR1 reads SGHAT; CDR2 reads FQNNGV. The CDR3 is CASSSLGTSGSGEQFF. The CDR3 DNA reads TGTGCCAGCAGCTCGCTCGGGACTAGCGGGAGTGGTGAGCAGTTCTTC.

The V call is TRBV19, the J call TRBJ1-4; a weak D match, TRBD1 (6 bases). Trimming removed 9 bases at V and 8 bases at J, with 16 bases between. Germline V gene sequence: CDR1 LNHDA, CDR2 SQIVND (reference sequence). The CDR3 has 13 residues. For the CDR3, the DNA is TGTGCCAGCGGGGACAATAGAAAGGAAAAACTGTTTTTT. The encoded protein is CASGDNRKEKLFF.

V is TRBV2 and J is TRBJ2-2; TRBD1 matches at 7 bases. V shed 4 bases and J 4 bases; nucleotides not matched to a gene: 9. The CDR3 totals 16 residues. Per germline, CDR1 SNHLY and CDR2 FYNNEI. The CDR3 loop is CASSGLRQGRTGELFF. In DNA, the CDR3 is TGTGCCAGCAGTGGTCTTAGACAGGGTCGCACCGGGGAGCTGTTTTTT.

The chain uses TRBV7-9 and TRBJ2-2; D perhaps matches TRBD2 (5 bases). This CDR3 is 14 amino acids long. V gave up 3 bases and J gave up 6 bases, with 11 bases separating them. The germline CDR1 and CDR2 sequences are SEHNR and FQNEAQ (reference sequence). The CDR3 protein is CASSFSGKSGELFF. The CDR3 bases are TGTGCCAGCAGCTTTTCCGGGAAGTCCGGGGAGCTGTTTTTT. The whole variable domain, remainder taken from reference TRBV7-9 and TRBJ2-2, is DTGVSQNPRHKITKRGQNVTFRCDPISEHNRLYWYRQTLGQGPEFLTYFQNEAQLEKSRLLSDRFSAERPKGSFSTLEIQRTEQGDSAMYLCASSFSGKSGELFFGEGSRLTVL.